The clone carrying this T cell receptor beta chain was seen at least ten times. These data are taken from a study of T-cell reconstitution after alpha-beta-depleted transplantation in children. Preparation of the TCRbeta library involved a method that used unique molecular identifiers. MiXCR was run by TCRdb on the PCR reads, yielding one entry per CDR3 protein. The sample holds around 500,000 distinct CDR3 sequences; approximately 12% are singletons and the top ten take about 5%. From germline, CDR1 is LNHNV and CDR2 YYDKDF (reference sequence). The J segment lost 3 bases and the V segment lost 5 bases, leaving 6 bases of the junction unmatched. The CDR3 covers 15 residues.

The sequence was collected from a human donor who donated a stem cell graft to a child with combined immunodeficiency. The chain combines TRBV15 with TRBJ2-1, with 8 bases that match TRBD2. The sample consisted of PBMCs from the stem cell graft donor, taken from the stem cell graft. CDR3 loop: CATSSGGGFYNEQFF. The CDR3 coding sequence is TGTGCCACCAGCTCGGGAGGGGGTTTCTACAATGAGCAGTTCTTC.